This T cell receptor beta chain emerged from a study of CD8 T cells in ankylosing spondylitis. Findings and caveats of the study: Earlier literature documents some of the motif variants in reactive arthritis synovial fluid and blood. The study identified a TCR beta motif of several highly homologous variants that appeared characteristic of ankylosing spondylitis blood. Significantly higher representation of disease-linked clones was reported for matched ankylosing spondylitis synovial fluid. Disease-linked clones bore a CD8+ phenotype and were relatively rare in peripheral blood.

J gave up 2 bases and V 0 bases, and 4 bases lay outside the gene matches. The CDR3 sequence is 16 residues long. Germline V gene data show CDR1 as SGHRS and CDR2 as YFSETQ. Construction of TCR beta libraries was performed using quantitative 5'-RACE with molecular barcodes. TCRdb re-called the 5' RACE reads through MiXCR, storing one row per CDR3 protein. The sample yields 750,000 to 850,000 distinct CDR3 sequences, approximately 12% seen once. This clonotype was found a few times. Antigen specificity is unknown. The chain recombines TRBV5-1 with TRBJ2-1; 8 positions match TRBD2. The sequenced sample was blood, either unsorted or a sorted T cell fraction (not recorded which). This clonotype originated in a male donor with ankylosing spondylitis. CDR3 residues: CASSLATGGPYNEQFF. For the CDR3, the DNA is TGCGCCAGCAGCTTGGCGACGGGGGGGCCCTACAATGAGCAGTTCTTC.